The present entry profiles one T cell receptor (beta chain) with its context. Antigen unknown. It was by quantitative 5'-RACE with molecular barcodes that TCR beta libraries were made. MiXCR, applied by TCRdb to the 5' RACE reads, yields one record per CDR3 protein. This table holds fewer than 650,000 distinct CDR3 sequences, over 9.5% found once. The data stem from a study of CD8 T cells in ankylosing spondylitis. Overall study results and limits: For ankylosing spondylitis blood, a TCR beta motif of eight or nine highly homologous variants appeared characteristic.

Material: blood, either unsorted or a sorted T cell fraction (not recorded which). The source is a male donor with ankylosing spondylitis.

This chain's CDR3 is CSAGSQGAGETQYF. The CDR3 DNA follows: TGCAGTGCTGGATCACAGGGGGCAGGGGAGACCCAGTACTTC. This chain links TRBV20-1 with TRBJ2-5; 9 bases map to TRBD1. This CDR3 spans 14 amino acids. Germline V lookup: CDR1 DFQATT, CDR2 SNEGSKA (reference sequence). Trimming cost V 5 bases and J 5 bases; bases outside gene matches: 9.